This T cell receptor (beta chain) was identified during a study of blood T cell repertoires in COVID-19. Study information: Samples taken during acute and convalescent COVID-19 were collected in the United States, Italy and Spain. T cells, B-cell-depleted T cells, or PBMCs provided the cDNA or gDNA that served as material.

Trimming removed 3 bases from V and 0 bases from J, with 9 bases in between. CDR1 is MGHDK, CDR2 SYGVNS, per germline. The CDR3 length is 15 residues. Original data processing: Researchers report that nucleated cell counts were estimated from reference gene primer amplification. The protocol was immunoSEQ multiplex PCR, while the TCRdb copy is restricted to in-frame clones and leaves out a portion. Clonal size and the V and J genes are those of that table, whereas D and trimming came from the DNA. Seen here are a few hundred thousand clones, around 92% observed once, and the top ten hold 2.5% to 3%. Material for sequencing was peripheral blood. The chain couples TRBV25-1 to TRBJ1-5; D not certain. This receptor was identified in a person aged 18 to 35 with COVID-19, enrolled during active disease. The CDR3 DNA reads TGTGCCAGCAGTGAGAGCGGAATTAGCAATCAGCCCCAGCATTTT. Translation gives CASSESGISNQPQHF. Full variable domain (remainder filled in from reference TRBV25-1 and TRBJ1-5): EADIYQTPRYLVIGTGKKITLECSQTMGHDKMYWYQQDPGMELHLIHYSYGVNSTEKGDLSSESTVSRIRTEHFPLTLESARPSHTSQYLCASSESGISNQPQHFGDGTRLSIL.